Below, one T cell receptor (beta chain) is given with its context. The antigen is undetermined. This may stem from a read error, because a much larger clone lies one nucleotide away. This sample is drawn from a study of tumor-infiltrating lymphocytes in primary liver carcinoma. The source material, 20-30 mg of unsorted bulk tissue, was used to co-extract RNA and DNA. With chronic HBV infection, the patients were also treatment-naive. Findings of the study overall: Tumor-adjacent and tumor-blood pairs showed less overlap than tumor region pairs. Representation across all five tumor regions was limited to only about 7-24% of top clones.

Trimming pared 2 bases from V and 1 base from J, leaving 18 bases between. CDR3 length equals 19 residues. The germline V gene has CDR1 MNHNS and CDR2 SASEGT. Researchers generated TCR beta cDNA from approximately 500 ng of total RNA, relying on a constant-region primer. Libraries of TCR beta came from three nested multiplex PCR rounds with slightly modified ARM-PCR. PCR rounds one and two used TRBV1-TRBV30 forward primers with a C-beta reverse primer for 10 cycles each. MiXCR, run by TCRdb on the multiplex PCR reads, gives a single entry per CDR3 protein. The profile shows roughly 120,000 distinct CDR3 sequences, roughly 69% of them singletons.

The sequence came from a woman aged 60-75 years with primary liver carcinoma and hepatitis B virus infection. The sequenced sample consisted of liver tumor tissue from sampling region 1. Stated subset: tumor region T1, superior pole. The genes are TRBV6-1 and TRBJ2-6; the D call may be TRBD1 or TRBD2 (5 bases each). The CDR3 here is CASSENLVRERSGANVLTF. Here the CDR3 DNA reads TGTGCCAGCAGTGAAAATCTCGTCAGGGAGCGATCTGGGGCCAACGTCCTGACTTTC.